Listed below are T cell receptor beta chains from one sample, sequenced in a study of cytomegalovirus exposure and HLA in healthy donors. Profiling relied on immunoSEQ multiplex PCR, and the TCRdb table lists in-frame clones only, not all of them. The sample consists of under 200,000 clones, around 80% of them appearing once. Sequencing input: PBMCs. The receptors come from a woman aged 40 to 49 in good health and CMV-seronegative. The CDR3 runs from the conserved cysteine through the conserved F or W. D genes are given only for firm matches. Clone size appears in some rows only: once, few, many, or a class for an expanded clone.

d_call	clone_size	j_call	v_call	cdr3_aa	cdr3_nt
-	-	TRBJ1-2	TRBV11-2	CASSLDPGRADGYTF	TGTGCCAGCAGCTTAGATCCTGGCAGGGCCGATGGCTACACCTTC
-	few	TRBJ1-3	TRBV27	CASRLTGSAVGNTIYF	TGTGCCAGCAGATTGACGGGATCTGCCGTTGGAAACACCATATATTTT
TRBD1	-	TRBJ1-3	TRBV6-5	CASSWGTGETGNTIYF	TGTGCCAGCAGTTGGGGGACAGGGGAAACTGGAAACACCATATATTTT
-	-	TRBJ1-3	TRBV14	CASRHQSGNTIYF	TGTGCCAGCCGCCATCAGTCTGGAAACACCATATATTTT
TRBD2	-	TRBJ2-7	TRBV15	CATSSPIRLAGRYEQYF	TGTGCCACCAGCAGTCCCATCCGACTAGCGGGCCGCTACGAGCAGTACTTC
-	-	TRBJ2-7	TRBV14	CASSHSVYEQYF	TGTGCCAGCAGCCATTCGGTCTACGAGCAGTACTTC
-	-	TRBJ1-1	TRBV10-1	CASSAGTPRNTEAFF	TGCGCCAGCAGTGCCGGAACACCTAGGAACACTGAAGCTTTCTTT
TRBD1	-	TRBJ1-5	TRBV5-6	CASSLGWDRGPQPQHF	TGTGCCAGCAGCTTGGGCTGGGACAGGGGGCCTCAGCCCCAGCATTTT
TRBD1	-	TRBJ1-2	TRBV10-3	CAISVRGLDYGYTF	TGTGCCATCAGTGTCAGGGGGTTGGACTATGGCTACACCTTC
-	-	TRBJ2-7	TRBV27	CASSDTSYEQYF	TGTGCCAGCAGCGACACCTCCTACGAGCAGTACTTC
TRBD1	once	TRBJ2-5	TRBV27	CASSLRGQVLQETQYF	TGTGCCAGCAGTTTGAGGGGACAGGTCCTCCAAGAGACCCAGTACTTC
TRBD2	-	TRBJ2-1	TRBV30	CAWSLTSANEQFF	TGTGCCTGGAGTCTGACTAGCGCAAATGAGCAGTTCTTC
-	-	TRBJ1-4	TRBV6-1	CASSEETATNEKLFF	TGTGCCAGCAGTGAGGAGACAGCAACTAATGAAAAACTGTTTTTT
-	-	TRBJ1-1	TRBV5-6	CASSGGTLTVGTEAFF	TGTGCCAGCAGTGGGGGGACCTTAACAGTCGGGACTGAAGCTTTCTTT
TRBD2	-	TRBJ2-3	TRBV5-6	CASSSDPGTSGLQYF	TGTGCCAGCAGCTCTGACCCCGGGACTAGCGGATTGCAGTATTTT
-	-	TRBJ2-5	TRBV19	CASNQGQGGETQYF	TGTGCCAGTAACCAGGGGCAGGGGGGAGAGACCCAGTACTTC
-	-	TRBJ2-2	TRBV30	CAWGGVDGELFF	TGTGCCTGGGGAGGGGTAGACGGGGAGCTGTTTTTT
-	-	TRBJ1-1	TRBV11-3	CASSLGFGGNTEAFF	TGTGCCAGCAGCTTAGGCTTCGGCGGGAACACTGAAGCTTTCTTT
-	-	TRBJ1-2	TRBV2	CASSPGSYGYTF	TGTGCCAGCAGCCCCGGGAGCTATGGCTACACCTTC
TRBD2	-	TRBJ2-3	TRBV7-8	CASSPGLVEDTQYF	TGTGCCAGCAGCCCCGGACTAGTTGAAGATACGCAGTATTTT
-	-	TRBJ1-4	TRBV27	CASSTRTQNEKLFF	TGTGCCAGCAGTACGAGGACACAGAATGAAAAACTGTTTTTT
TRBD1	-	TRBJ2-2	TRBV15	CATSREGQGRYWTGELFF	TGTGCCACCAGCAGAGAGGGACAGGGAAGGTATTGGACCGGGGAGCTGTTTTTT
-	-	TRBJ1-1	TRBV28	CASSFLSRGGTEAFF	TGTGCCAGCAGTTTTCTCAGTCGAGGGGGCACTGAAGCTTTCTTT
TRBD2	-	TRBJ2-7	TRBV6-1	CASSEFGREQYF	TGTGCCAGCAGTGAATTCGGGAGGGAGCAGTACTTC
TRBD1	-	TRBJ1-1	TRBV9	CASSVAGTGPDEAFF	TGTGCCAGCAGCGTAGCCGGGACAGGGCCCGATGAAGCTTTCTTT
-	-	TRBJ2-3	TRBV11-2	CASSLAGVPLSTDTQYF	TGTGCCAGCAGCTTAGCGGGGGTCCCCCTCAGCACAGATACGCAGTATTTT